This TCR beta chain was sequenced during a study of T cell responses to AZD1222 COVID-19 vaccine (dated by TCRdb to 2020 to 2023). Background for the entire study: AZD1222 recipients with second doses at about 4 weeks or about 12 weeks were pooled, because spike-specific TCR depth and breadth did not differ between schedules. TCR sequencing was performed for 230 to 250 trial participants, of whom 207 were given two doses of AZD1222 and approximately 26 were given two doses of MenACWY control vaccine. Enrollment into the trials was organized by age into subgroups of 18-55, 56-69 and 70-plus years, and those subgroups contained roughly 150, 30 and 60 TCR-sequenced participants, respectively.

Overall study outcomes, separate from this receptor: Epitopes outside the regions mutated in the B.1.351 and B.1.1.7 variants were reportedly recognized by nearly half of the unique spike-specific TCRs. Conclusions about previously exposed vaccinees are limited, since just six or seven AZD1222 recipients were seropositive for SARS-CoV-2 at baseline. In the small 56-69-year group, the increase in depth fell short of significance, most likely because of low power. Participants were mostly white British, with more females than males. The authors suggested clonal diversity may have been underestimated. After two AZD1222 doses, both the breadth and the depth of spike-specific TCRs were significantly higher than at day 0 and than in MenACWY recipients. Because no day 14 peak-response samples were available, the repertoires could be characterized only after the peak T cell response. Vaccine-associated CD4 TCRs spanned the whole spike protein, with dominant responses in regions 160-218 and 743-854.

The CDR3 regions of human TCRbeta chains were analyzed by immunosequencing. In the original analysis: Repertoire TCRs were checked for matches against a reference library of SARS-CoV-2-specific TCRs that had been generated using the MIRA antigen-specificity platform. Breadth meant the fraction of unique TCRs that were SARS-CoV-2-associated, whereas depth meant the fraction of total T cells that were SARS-CoV-2-associated. Using the MIRA data, every spike-specific TCR was mapped to the spike region that the TCR reacted to and assigned to either a CD4 or a CD8 class. Log10-transformed breadth and depth values were compared by one-way ANOVA with Sidak's multiple comparisons tests. In its TCRdb copy, this immuneACCESS table keeps in-frame sequences only and misses some clones. Where compared with another copy, unresolved V genes explain less than half of these, and the others have no known cause. The V and J calls and the clone size are those of that table, but D and trimming were determined from the DNA. This sample is represented by more than 85,000 clones; around nine tenths of them were singletons. Of the sample, around 2.3% is held by the ten largest clones.

Notes on this clone: There is no known antigen for this receptor. The input lacks base qualities; no much larger clone sits a single base away.

The time point label, read with the paper, signifies: baseline before first vaccination. Vaccinee samples came from UK trials COV001 and COV002, including a single-blind randomized controlled phase 2/3 trial of AZD1222 (ChAdOx1 nCoV-19) in healthy adults. For TCRbeta chain sequencing, PBMC samples from trial participants were taken at day 0 and at day 28 after the second dose. The starting material was peripheral blood, obtained on day 0 of AZD1222 vaccination. The TCR comes from an adult in good health.

In nucleotides, the sequence is TGCAGCGTTGCTTCCTTTCAGGGATACTCTGGGGCCAACGTCCTGACTTTC. It encodes CSVASFQGYSGANVLTF. The sequence is built from TRBV29-1 and TRBJ2-6; TRBD1 is a possible D gene, resting on 5 matching bases. Trimming takes 4 bases from V and 0 bases from J, and the germline ends sit 16 bases apart. For CDR1 and CDR2, the germline V gene lists SQVTM and ANQGSEA. Measured from the cysteine to the phenylalanine, the CDR3 is 17 residues long. Only the CDR3 part of the read is kept: 51 bases, read in frame from the first base. With all but the CDR3 taken from the reference TRBV29-1 and TRBJ2-6 genes, the full variable domain is: SAVISQKPSRDICQRGTSLTIQCQVDSQVTMMFWYRQQPGQSLTLIATANQGSEATYESGFVIDKFPISRPNLTFSTLTVSNMSPEDSSIYLCSVASFQGYSGANVLTFGAGSRLTVL.